This T cell receptor beta chain is from a study of T cells in Graves' hyperthyroidism and ophthalmopathy. Study-wide points: Most clonotypes that expanded in the thyroid above 0.001 also showed up in blood.

Authors of the study amplified TCR beta CDR3 regions from RNA transcripts. The HTBI set primed first-round TCR CDR3 RT-PCR. TCRdb analysed the multiplex PCR reads with MiXCR anew, one entry per CDR3 protein. Of 480,000 or so distinct CDR3 sequences in the sample, 35% to 50% were seen once. Remarks on this clonotype: Antigen: not known.

The sequenced material came from peripheral blood or thyroid tissue (not recorded which). The TCR originated in an adult woman with Graves' disease, either hyperthyroidism or ophthalmopathy (not recorded which).

CDR3 in DNA: TGCAGTGCTAGCCCCAAGACAGGGAGCGGCTACACCTTC. It translates to CSASPKTGSGYTF. The rearrangement uses TRBV20-1 and TRBJ1-2; 7 bases are a match to TRBD1. Germline V CDR1 and CDR2: DFQATT, SNEGSKA (reference sequence). The CDR3 length is 13 residues. V dropped 3 bases and J dropped 8; count of bases not matched to a gene: 9.